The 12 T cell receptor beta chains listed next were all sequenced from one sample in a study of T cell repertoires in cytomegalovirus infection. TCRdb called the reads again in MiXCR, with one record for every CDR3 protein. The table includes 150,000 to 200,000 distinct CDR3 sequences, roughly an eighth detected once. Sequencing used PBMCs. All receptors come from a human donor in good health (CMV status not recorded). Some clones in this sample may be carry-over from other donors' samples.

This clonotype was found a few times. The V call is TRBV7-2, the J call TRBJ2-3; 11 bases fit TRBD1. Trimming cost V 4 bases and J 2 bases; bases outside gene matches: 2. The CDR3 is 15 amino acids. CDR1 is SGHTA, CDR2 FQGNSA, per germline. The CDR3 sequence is CASSSDRGPTDTQYF. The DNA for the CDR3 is TGTGCCAGCAGCTCGGACAGGGGGCCCACAGATACGCAGTATTTT.

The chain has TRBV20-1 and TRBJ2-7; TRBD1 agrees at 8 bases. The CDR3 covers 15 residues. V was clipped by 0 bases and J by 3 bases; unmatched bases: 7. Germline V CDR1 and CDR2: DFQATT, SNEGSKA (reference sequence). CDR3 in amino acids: CSARDPGGALYEQYF. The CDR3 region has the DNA TGCAGTGCTAGAGACCCAGGGGGCGCCCTCTACGAGCAGTACTTC.

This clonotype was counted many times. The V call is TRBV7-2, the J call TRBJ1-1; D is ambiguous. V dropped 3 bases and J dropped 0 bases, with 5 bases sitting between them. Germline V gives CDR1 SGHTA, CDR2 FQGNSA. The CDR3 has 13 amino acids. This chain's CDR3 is CASSFRVNTEAFF. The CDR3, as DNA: TGTGCCAGCAGCTTCAGAGTGAACACTGAAGCTTTCTTT.

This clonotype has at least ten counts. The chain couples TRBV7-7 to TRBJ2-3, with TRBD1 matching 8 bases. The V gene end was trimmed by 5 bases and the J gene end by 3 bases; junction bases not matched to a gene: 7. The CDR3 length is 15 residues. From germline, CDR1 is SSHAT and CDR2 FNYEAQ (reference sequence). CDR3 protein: CASSADRGSTDTQYF. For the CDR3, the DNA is TGTGCCAGCAGCGCAGACAGGGGAAGTACAGATACGCAGTATTTT.

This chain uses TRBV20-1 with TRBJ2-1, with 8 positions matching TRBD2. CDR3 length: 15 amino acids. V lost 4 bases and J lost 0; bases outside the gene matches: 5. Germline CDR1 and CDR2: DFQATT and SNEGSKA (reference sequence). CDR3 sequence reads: CSAKGGTSSYNEQFF. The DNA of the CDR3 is TGCAGTGCTAAAGGCGGGACTAGCTCCTACAATGAGCAGTTCTTC.

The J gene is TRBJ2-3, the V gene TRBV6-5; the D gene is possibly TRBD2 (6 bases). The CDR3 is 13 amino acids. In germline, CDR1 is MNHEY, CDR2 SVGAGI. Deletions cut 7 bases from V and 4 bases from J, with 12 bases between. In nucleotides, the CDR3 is TGTGCCAGCACGCGGGGCCCGGCAGATACGCAGTATTTT. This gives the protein CASTRGPADTQYF.

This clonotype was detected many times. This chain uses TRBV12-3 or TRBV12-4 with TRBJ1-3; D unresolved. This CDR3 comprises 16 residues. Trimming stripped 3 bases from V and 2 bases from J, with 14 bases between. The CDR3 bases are TGTGCCAGCAGTTTGCCAGGCCCTGTTCCTGGAAACACCATATATTTT. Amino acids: CASSLPGPVPGNTIYF.

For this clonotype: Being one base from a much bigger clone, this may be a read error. The chain's CDR3 is CASSPHCYNEQFF. The CDR3 DNA follows: TGTGCCAGCAGCCCCCACTGTTACAATGAGCAGTTCTTC. The chain links TRBV7-2 to TRBJ2-1; D is ambiguous. V lost 5 bases and J 4 bases, leaving 9 bases between the germline ends. This CDR3 contains 13 residues. Per germline, CDR1 SGHTA and CDR2 FQGNSA.

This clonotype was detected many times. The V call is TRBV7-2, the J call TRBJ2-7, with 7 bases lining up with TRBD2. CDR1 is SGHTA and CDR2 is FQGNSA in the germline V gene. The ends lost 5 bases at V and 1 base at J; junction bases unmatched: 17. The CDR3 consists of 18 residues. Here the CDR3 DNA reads TGTGCCAGCAGCCTAAGGGTTTCCAGCGCTAGCGGATCCTACGAGCAGTACTTC. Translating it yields CASSLRVSSASGSYEQYF.

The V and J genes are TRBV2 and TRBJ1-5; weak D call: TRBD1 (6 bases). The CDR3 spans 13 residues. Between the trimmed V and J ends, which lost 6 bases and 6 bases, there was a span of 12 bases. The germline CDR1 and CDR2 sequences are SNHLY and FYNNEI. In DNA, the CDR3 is TGTGCCAGCAGCGGGACATTAACTCAGCCCCAGCATTTT. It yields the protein CASSGTLTQPQHF.

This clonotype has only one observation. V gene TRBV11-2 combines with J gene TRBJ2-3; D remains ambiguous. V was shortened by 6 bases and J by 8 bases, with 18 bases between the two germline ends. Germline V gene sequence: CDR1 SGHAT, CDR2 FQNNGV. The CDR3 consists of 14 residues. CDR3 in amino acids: CASRSSTLRRTQYF. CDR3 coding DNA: TGTGCCAGCAGGAGCTCGACTCTTAGGCGTACGCAGTATTTT.

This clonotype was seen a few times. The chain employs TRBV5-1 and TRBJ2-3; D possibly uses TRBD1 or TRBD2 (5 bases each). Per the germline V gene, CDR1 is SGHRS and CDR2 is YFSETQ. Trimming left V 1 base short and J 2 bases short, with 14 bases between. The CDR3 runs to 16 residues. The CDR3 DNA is TGCGCCAGCAGCTTGAGGCAGGGAGCCTCCACAGATACGCAGTATTTT. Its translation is CASSLRQGASTDTQYF. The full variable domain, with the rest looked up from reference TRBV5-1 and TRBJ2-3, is KAGVTQTPRYLIKTRGQQVTLSCSPISGHRSVSWYQQTPGQGLQFLFEYFSETQRNKGNFPGRFSGRQFSNSRSEMNVSTLELGDSALYLCASSLRQGASTDTQYFGPGTRLTVL.